The 6 T cell receptor beta chains below were found in one sample sequenced in a study of T cell responses to AZD1222 COVID-19 vaccine. Clones were sequenced by immunoSEQ multiplex PCR, and TCRdb holds only the in-frame ones, with some missing. The data show roughly 50,000 clones, roughly 85% seen once. The sequencing here drew on peripheral blood, taken on day 0 of AZD1222 vaccination. These receptors all stem from an adult in good health.

The chain has TRBV5-1 and TRBJ1-3; unclear D gene. The germline gives CDR1 SGHRS, CDR2 YFSETQ. Trimming took off 0 bases at V and 0 bases at J, with 7 bases between the two ends. The length of the CDR3 is 15 residues. The CDR3 protein is CASSLGRSSGNTIYF. For the CDR3, the DNA is TGCGCCAGCAGCTTGGGAAGAAGCTCTGGAAACACCATATATTTT.

The chain has TRBV4-3 and TRBJ1-5, with 10 bases that match TRBD1. Germline values: CDR1 LGHNA, CDR2 YSLEER. Trimming removed 4 bases from V and 2 bases from J; junction bases left unmatched: 2. The CDR3 covers 15 residues. CDR3 DNA sequence: TGCGCCAGCAGCCGAGGGACAGGGGGCAATCAGCCCCAGCATTTT. It encodes CASSRGTGGNQPQHF.

The rearrangement joins TRBV6-5 to TRBJ1-2, with D maybe TRBD1 (6 bases). V shed 5 bases and J shed 8 bases, with 15 bases lying between them. The CDR3 covers 13 residues. The V gene's germline CDR1 is MNHEY and CDR2 SVGAGI. The CDR3 sequence: CASSPLGALGYTF. For the CDR3, the DNA is TGTGCCAGCAGTCCATTGGGGGCGTTGGGCTACACCTTC.

V usage is TRBV6-5 and J usage is TRBJ2-1; 16 nucleotides agree with TRBD2. CDR1 and CDR2 (germline): MNHEY, SVGAGI. V trimming: 2 bases; J trimming: 7 bases; junction bases outside the gene matches: 2. CDR3 size: 16 residues. This CDR3 reads CASSYGTSGGANEQFF. The DNA of the CDR3 is TGTGCCAGCAGTTACGGGACTAGCGGGGGGGCTAATGAGCAGTTCTTC.

A few counts support this clone. This chain links TRBV7-3 with TRBJ1-2; TRBD1 aligns across 9 bases. This CDR3 contains 14 residues. V shed 5 bases, J shed 8 bases, and the junction held 9 bases outside the gene matches. Per germline, CDR1 SGHTA and CDR2 FQGTGA. CDR3 amino acids: CASSPHGQGTGYTF. CDR3 bases: TGTGCCAGCAGCCCCCATGGACAGGGGACCGGCTACACCTTC.

The genes are TRBV11-3 and TRBJ1-1, with 8 bases matching TRBD1. This CDR3 has 13 amino acids. Per germline, CDR1 SGHNT and CDR2 YENEEA. After removal of 7 bases from V and 4 bases from J, the junction contained 5 bases not matched to a gene. This chain's CDR3 is CASKQGVGTEAFF. CDR3 nucleotide sequence: TGTGCCAGCAAACAGGGGGTTGGCACTGAAGCTTTCTTT.